The present T cell receptor (beta chain) was sequenced within a study of T cells in localized non-small cell lung cancer. General study findings and limits: A median of approximately 54 clones ranked among the top 100 in tumor appeared in adjacent lung. A raised T cell density in blood coincided with lengthier overall survival.

Method: immunoSEQ multiplex PCR; TCRdb's copy keeps in-frame clones and lacks some. The data hold fewer than 100,000 clones, with 87% observed a single time. In its sample, this clone was seen a few times. Its antigen is not identified. Other DNA sequences of this sample code for an identical CDR3. This CDR3 has 12 residues. Germline V gives CDR1 SGHTA, CDR2 FQGNSA. The V gene lost 2 bases and the J gene lost 6 bases, with 5 bases spanning the gap. This specimen consisted of peripheral blood, obtained before any cancer treatment. The sequence was collected from a man aged 40 to 70 with stage I squamous cell lung carcinoma. This chain links TRBV7-2 with TRBJ1-5; D remains ambiguous. The CDR3 sequence is CASSLRGQPQHF. In nucleotides, the CDR3 is TGTGCCAGCAGCTTAAGAGGTCAGCCCCAGCATTTT.